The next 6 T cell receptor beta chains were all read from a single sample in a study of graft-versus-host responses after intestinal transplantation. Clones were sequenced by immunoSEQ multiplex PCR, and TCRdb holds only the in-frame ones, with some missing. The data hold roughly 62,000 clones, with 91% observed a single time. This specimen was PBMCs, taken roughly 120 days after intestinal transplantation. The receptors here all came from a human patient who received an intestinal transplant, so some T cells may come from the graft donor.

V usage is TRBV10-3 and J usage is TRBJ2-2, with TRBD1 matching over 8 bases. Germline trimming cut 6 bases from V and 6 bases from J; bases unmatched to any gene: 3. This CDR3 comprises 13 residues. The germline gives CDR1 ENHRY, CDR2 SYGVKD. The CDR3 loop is CAISETGAGELFF. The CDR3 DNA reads TGTGCCATCAGCGAGACAGGGGCCGGGGAGCTGTTTTTT.

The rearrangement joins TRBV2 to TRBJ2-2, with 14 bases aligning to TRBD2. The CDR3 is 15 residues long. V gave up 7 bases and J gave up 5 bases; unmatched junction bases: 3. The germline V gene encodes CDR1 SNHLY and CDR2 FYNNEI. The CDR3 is CASKRLAGGTGELFF. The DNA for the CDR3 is TGTGCCAGCAAGAGACTAGCGGGGGGGACCGGGGAGCTGTTTTTT. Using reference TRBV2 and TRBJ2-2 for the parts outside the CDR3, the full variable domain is EPEVTQTPSHQVTQMGQEVILRCVPISNHLYFYWYRQILGQKVEFLVSFYNNEISEKSEIFDDQFSVERPDGSNFTLKIRSTKLEDSAMYFCASKRLAGGTGELFFGEGSRLTVL.

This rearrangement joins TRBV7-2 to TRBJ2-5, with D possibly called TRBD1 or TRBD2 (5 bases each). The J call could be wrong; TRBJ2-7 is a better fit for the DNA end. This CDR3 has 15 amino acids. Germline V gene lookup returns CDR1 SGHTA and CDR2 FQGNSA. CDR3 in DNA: TGTGCCAGCAGACGGCCTGACAGCGGATCCTACGAGCAGTACTTC. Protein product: CASRRPDSGSYEQYF.

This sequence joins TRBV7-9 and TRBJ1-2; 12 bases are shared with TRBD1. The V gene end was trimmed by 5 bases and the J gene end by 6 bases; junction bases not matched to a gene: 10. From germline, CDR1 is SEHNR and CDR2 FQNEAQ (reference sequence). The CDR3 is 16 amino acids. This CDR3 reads CASSAPGTGGADGYTF. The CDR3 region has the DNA TGTGCCAGCAGCGCTCCCGGGACAGGGGGCGCGGATGGCTACACCTTC.

CDR3 in amino acids: CATSDRVSYEQYF. The CDR3 DNA reads TGTGCCACCAGTGACAGGGTTAGTTACGAGCAGTACTTC. The chain links TRBV15 to TRBJ2-7; TRBD1 aligns across 7 bases. Germline V CDR1 and CDR2: LNHNV, YYDKDF (reference sequence). V was pared by 6 bases and J by 4 bases, with 6 bases of the junction left unmatched. This CDR3 has 13 amino acids.

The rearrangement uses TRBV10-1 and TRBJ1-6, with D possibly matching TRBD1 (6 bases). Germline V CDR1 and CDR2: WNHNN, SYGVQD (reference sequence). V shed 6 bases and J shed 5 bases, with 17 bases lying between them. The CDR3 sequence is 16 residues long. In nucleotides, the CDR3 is TGCGCCAGCAGACTGACCGGGACACGTCATAATTCACCCCTCCACTTT. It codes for CASRLTGTRHNSPLHF.